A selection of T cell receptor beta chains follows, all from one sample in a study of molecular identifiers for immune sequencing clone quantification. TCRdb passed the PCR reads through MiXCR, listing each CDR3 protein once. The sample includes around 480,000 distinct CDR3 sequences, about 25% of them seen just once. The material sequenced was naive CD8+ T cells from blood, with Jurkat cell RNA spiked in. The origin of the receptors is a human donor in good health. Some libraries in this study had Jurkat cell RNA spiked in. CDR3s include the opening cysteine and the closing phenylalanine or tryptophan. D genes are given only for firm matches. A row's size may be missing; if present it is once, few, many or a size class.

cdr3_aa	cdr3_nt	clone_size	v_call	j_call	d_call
CASSSTGLASDTQYF	TGTGCCAGCAGTTCCACGGGACTAGCATCCGATACGCAGTATTTT	-	TRBV5-5	TRBJ2-3	TRBD2
CASSRGGGGLTDTQYF	TGTGCCAGCAGTAGGGGTGGCGGGGGGCTCACAGATACGCAGTATTTT	few	TRBV7-6	TRBJ2-3	TRBD2
CASSYTSGSHNEQFF	TGTGCCAGCAGCTACACTAGCGGGTCCCACAATGAGCAGTTCTTC	few	TRBV28	TRBJ2-1	TRBD2
CASSLGLAGDVEQYF	TGTGCCAGCAGCTTAGGGCTAGCGGGAGATGTCGAGCAGTACTTC	-	TRBV7-9	TRBJ2-7	TRBD2
CASSQTLLGGFVGYEQYF	TGTGCCAGCAGCCAAACGCTCCTCGGGGGGTTTGTAGGGTACGAGCAGTACTTC	-	TRBV14	TRBJ2-7	TRBD2
CASSYGTGGDRTEAFF	TGTGCCAGCAGTTACGGGACAGGGGGCGATCGAACTGAAGCTTTCTTT	-	TRBV6-6	TRBJ1-1	TRBD1
CASSFRFQPQHF	TGTGCCAGCAGTTTTCGGTTTCAGCCCCAGCATTTT	many	TRBV28	TRBJ1-5	-
CASTPGPGYSYEQYF	TGTGCCAGCACTCCCGGTCCGGGGTACTCCTACGAGCAGTACTTC	-	TRBV12-3/TRBV12-4	TRBJ2-7	-
CASSLRWTSGITDTQYF	TGTGCCAGTAGTCTTAGGTGGACTAGCGGGATCACAGATACGCAGTATTTT	-	TRBV19	TRBJ2-3	TRBD2
CASSQSKTYEQYF	TGCGCCAGCAGCCAATCCAAAACCTACGAGCAGTACTTC	-	TRBV4-3	TRBJ2-7	-
CASSQFGPLSSSTDTQYF	TGCGCCAGCAGCCAATTCGGGCCTCTTTCGTCTAGCACAGATACGCAGTATTTT	few	TRBV4-3	TRBJ2-3	-
CASSQTTASIPGNEQFF	TGCGCCAGCAGCCAAACGACAGCGTCGATCCCCGGCAATGAGCAGTTCTTC	-	TRBV4-3	TRBJ2-1	-
CASSVRPMRAQETQYF	TGTGCCAGCAGCGTAAGGCCTATGCGGGCCCAAGAGACCCAGTACTTC	few	TRBV5-5	TRBJ2-5	-
CASSYSSGGDYEQYF	TGTGCCAGCAGTTACTCGAGTGGGGGGGACTACGAGCAGTACTTC	-	TRBV6-5	TRBJ2-7	TRBD2
CASSRDPLNTEAFF	TGCGCCAGCAGCCGAGACCCTCTGAACACTGAAGCTTTCTTT	few	TRBV4-1	TRBJ1-1	-
CASSSPYGTMNTEAFF	TGTGCCAGCAGTTCCCCTTACGGGACCATGAACACTGAAGCTTTCTTT	many	TRBV6-2/TRBV6-3	TRBJ1-1	-
CASTGLADTDTQYF	TGTGCCAGCACCGGACTAGCGGACACAGATACGCAGTATTTT	many	TRBV7-9	TRBJ2-3	TRBD2
CASSQGTGLANNQPQHF	TGTGCCAGCAGCCAAGGTACAGGCCTCGCGAACAATCAGCCCCAGCATTTT	-	TRBV3-1	TRBJ1-5	-
CASSGTSGVSGELFF	TGTGCCAGCAGCGGGACTAGCGGGGTCTCCGGGGAGCTGTTTTTT	many	TRBV7-9	TRBJ2-2	TRBD2
CASSQPGVEDEQYF	TGCGCCAGCAGCCAGCCCGGGGTGGAGGACGAGCAGTACTTC	few	TRBV4-1	TRBJ2-7	-
CASSLILAGSSSTDTQYF	TGTGCCAGCAGTTTAATACTAGCGGGATCCTCCAGCACAGATACGCAGTATTTT	many	TRBV27	TRBJ2-3	TRBD2
CASSFTRTFMEANYEQYF	TGTGCCAGCAGCTTTACCCGGACCTTCATGGAGGCAAACTACGAGCAGTACTTC	-	TRBV5-6	TRBJ2-7	-
CASSSLLQPQDTQYF	TGTGCCAGCAGTTCCCTCCTACAACCGCAGGACACGCAGTATTTT	many	TRBV2	TRBJ2-3	-
CASGRGTANTGELFF	TGTGCCAGCGGACGAGGGACAGCGAACACCGGGGAGCTGTTTTTT	few	TRBV12-3/TRBV12-4	TRBJ2-2	TRBD1
CASSEAGRNYGYTF	TGTGCCAGCAGTGAAGCAGGCAGAAACTATGGCTACACCTTC	many	TRBV6-1	TRBJ1-2	-
CSARDLTEHEQYF	TGCAGTGCTAGAGATTTAACTGAGCACGAGCAGTACTTC	few	TRBV20-1	TRBJ2-7	-
CASSLAVYTEAFF	TGTGCCAGCAGTTTAGCGGTCTACACTGAAGCTTTCTTT	-	TRBV27	TRBJ1-1	-
CASSQDLYSGANVLTF	TGTGCCAGCAGCCAAGATTTATATTCTGGGGCCAACGTCCTGACTTTC	few	TRBV3-1	TRBJ2-6	-
CASSRRTGTSGFGYEQYF	TGTGCCAGCAGTCGACGTACCGGGACTAGCGGCTTTGGCTACGAGCAGTACTTC	-	TRBV6-5	TRBJ2-7	TRBD2
CAIRPPGLGYEQYF	TGTGCCATCAGGCCACCGGGACTAGGCTACGAGCAGTACTTC	few	TRBV10-3	TRBJ2-7	TRBD2
CASSFGRSNTEAFF	TGTGCCAGCAGCTTTGGTCGGTCGAACACTGAAGCTTTCTTT	few	TRBV7-9	TRBJ1-1	-
CAGGGTTSGGANEQFF	TGTGCCGGAGGGGGAACTACTAGCGGGGGGGCTAATGAGCAGTTCTTC	-	TRBV2	TRBJ2-1	TRBD2
CASSFSTGMNTEAFF	TGTGCCAGCAGCTTCTCGACAGGGATGAACACTGAAGCTTTCTTT	few	TRBV7-9	TRBJ1-1	TRBD1
CASKRFTGELFF	TGTGCCAGCAAGAGATTCACCGGGGAGCTGTTTTTT	-	TRBV27	TRBJ2-2	-
CASSHRGYNQPQHF	TGTGCCAGCAGTCACAGGGGATACAATCAGCCCCAGCATTTT	many	TRBV6-2/TRBV6-3	TRBJ1-5	TRBD1